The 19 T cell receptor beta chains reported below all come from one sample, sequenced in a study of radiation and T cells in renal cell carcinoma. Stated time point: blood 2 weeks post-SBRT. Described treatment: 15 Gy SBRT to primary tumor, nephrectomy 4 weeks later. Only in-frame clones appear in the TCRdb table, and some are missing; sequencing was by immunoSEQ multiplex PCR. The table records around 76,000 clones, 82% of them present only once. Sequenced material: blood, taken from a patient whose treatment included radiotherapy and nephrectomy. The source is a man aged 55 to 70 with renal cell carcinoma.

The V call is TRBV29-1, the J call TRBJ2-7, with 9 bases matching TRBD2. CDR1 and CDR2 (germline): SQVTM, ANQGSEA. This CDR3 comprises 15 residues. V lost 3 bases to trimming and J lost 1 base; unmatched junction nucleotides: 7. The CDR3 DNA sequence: TGCAGCGTTGACAACCCTACTAGCGGGTCCTACGAGCAGTACTTC. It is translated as CSVDNPTSGSYEQYF.

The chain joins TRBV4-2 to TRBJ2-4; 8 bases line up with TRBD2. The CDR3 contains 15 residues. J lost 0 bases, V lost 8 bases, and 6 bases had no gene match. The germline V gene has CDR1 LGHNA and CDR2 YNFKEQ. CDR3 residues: CASRGGSLAKNIQYF. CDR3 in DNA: TGTGCCAGCCGGGGGGGCTCTCTAGCCAAAAACATTCAGTACTTC.

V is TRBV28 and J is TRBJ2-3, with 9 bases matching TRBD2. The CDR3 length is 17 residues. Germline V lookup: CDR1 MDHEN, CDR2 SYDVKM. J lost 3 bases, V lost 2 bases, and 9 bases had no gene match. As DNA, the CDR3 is TGTGCCAGCAGTTTAGAGGGCGGGAGGGCCTTTACAGATACGCAGTATTTT. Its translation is CASSLEGGRAFTDTQYF.

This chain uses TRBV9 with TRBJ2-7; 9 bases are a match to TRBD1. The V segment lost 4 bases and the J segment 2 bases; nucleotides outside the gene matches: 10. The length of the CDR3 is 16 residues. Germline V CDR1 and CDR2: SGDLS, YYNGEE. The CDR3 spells CASSPPGTGRAYEQYF. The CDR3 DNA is TGTGCCAGCAGCCCGCCGGGGACAGGGAGGGCCTACGAGCAGTACTTC.

The CDR3 here is CASSSLPSYNEQFF. DNA for the CDR3: TGTGCCAGCAGTTCCCTTCCCTCCTACAATGAGCAGTTCTTC. V is TRBV2 and J is TRBJ2-1; D is ambiguous. From germline, CDR1 is SNHLY and CDR2 FYNNEI. The CDR3 runs to 14 residues. V gave up 5 bases and J gave up 0 bases, with 8 bases separating them.

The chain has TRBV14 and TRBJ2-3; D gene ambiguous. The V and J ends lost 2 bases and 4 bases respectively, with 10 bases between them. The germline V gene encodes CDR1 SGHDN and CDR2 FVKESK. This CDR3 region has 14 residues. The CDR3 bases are TGTGCCAGCAGCCAAAAAACGCTCGCAGATACGCAGTATTTT. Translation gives CASSQKTLADTQYF.

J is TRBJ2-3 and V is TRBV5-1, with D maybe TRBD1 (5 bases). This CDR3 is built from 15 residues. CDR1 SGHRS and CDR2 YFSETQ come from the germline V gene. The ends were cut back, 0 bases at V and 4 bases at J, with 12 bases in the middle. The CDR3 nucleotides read TGCGCCAGCAGCTTGGCCAGGGTGGTGGCAGATACGCAGTATTTT. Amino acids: CASSLARVVADTQYF. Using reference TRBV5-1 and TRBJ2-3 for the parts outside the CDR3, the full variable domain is KAGVTQTPRYLIKTRGQQVTLSCSPISGHRSVSWYQQTPGQGLQFLFEYFSETQRNKGNFPGRFSGRQFSNSRSEMNVSTLELGDSALYLCASSLARVVADTQYFGPGTRLTVL.

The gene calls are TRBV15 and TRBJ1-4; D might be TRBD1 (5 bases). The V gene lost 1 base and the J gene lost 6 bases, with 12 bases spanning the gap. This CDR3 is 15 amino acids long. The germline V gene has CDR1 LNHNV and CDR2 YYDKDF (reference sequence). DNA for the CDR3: TGTGCCACCAGCAGAGCTCACGGGGGGGATGAAAAACTGTTTTTT. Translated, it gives CATSRAHGGDEKLFF. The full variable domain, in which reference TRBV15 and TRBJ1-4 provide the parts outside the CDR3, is DAMVIQNPRYQVTQFGKPVTLSCSQTLNHNVMYWYQQKSSQAPKLLFHYYDKDFNNEADTPDNFQSRRPNTSFCFLDIRSPGLGDTAMYLCATSRAHGGDEKLFFGSGTQLSVL.

The CDR3, as DNA: TGCGCCAGCAGCCTTGGGCTTAGGGAAAAACTGTTTTTT. Its protein product is CASSLGLREKLFF. The chain has TRBV4-1 and TRBJ1-4; D is ambiguous. CDR1 MGHRA and CDR2 YSYEKL come from the germline V gene. This CDR3 is built from 13 residues. V was clipped by 4 bases and J by 8 bases, with 11 bases between them.

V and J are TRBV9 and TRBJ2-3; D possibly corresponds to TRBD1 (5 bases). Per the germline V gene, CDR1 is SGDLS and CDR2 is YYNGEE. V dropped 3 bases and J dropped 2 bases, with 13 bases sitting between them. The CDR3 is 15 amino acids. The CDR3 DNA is TGTGCCAGCAGCGGCAGGGCGGATCCCACAGATACGCAGTATTTT. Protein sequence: CASSGRADPTDTQYF.

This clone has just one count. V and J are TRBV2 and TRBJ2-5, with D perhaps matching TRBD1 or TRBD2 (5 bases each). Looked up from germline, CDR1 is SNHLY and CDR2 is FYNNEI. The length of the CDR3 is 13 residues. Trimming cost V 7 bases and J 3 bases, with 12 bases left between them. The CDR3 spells CASMGDSEETQYF. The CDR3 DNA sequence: TGTGCCAGCATGGGGGATAGCGAAGAGACCCAGTACTTC.

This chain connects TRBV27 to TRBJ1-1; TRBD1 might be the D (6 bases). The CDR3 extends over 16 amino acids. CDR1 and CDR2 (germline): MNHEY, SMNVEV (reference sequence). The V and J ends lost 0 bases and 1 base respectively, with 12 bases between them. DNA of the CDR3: TGTGCCAGCAGTTTATCCAGGACAGCTTCGAACACTGAAGCTTTCTTT. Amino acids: CASSLSRTASNTEAFF.

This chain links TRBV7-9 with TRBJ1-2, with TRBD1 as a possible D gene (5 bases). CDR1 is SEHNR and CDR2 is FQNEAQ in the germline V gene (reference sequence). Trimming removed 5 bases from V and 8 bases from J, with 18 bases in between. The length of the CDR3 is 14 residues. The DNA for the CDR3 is TGTGCCAGCAGCCCAAGGACTGCCTGGGGGGGCTACACCTTC. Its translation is CASSPRTAWGGYTF.

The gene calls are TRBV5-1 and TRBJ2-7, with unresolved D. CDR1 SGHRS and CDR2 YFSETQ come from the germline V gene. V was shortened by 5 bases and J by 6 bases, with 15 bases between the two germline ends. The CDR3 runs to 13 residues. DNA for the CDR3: TGCGCCAGCAGATGGTCAGAAGATCGCGAGCAGTACTTC. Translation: CASRWSEDREQYF.

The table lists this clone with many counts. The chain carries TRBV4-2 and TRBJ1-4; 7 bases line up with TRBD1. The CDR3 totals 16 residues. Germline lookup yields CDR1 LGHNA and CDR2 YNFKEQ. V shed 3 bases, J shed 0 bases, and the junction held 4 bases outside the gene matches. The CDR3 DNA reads TGTGCCAGCAGCCAGGCAGGGGGGACAACTAATGAAAAACTGTTTTTT. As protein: CASSQAGGTTNEKLFF.

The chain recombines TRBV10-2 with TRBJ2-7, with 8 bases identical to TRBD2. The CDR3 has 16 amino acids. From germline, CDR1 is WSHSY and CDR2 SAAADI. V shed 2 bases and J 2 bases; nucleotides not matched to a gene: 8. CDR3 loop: CASSEMTSVRAYEQYF. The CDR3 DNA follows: TGCGCCAGCAGTGAGATGACTAGCGTTCGAGCCTACGAGCAGTACTTC.

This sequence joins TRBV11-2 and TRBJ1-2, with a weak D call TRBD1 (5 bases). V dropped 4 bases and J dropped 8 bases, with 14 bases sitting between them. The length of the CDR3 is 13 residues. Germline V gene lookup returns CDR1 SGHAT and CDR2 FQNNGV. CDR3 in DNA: TGTGCCAGCAGCTCCTTGCGCAGGGTGGGCTACACCTTC. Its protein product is CASSSLRRVGYTF.

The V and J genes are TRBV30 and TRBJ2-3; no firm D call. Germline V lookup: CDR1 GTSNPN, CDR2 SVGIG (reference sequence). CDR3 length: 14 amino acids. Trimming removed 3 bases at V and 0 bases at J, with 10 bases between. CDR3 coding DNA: TGTGCCTGGAGGGGCGGAACTAGCACAGATACGCAGTATTTT. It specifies CAWRGGTSTDTQYF.

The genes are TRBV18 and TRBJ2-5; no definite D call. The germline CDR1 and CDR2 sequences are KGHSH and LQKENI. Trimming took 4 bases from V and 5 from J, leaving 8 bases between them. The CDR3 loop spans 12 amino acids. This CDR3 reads CASSQPGETQYF. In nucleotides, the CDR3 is TGTGCCAGCTCACAGCCTGGCGAGACCCAGTACTTC.